These 10 T cell receptor beta chains share one sample of origin, sequenced in a study of PD-1 blockade in classical Hodgkin lymphoma. Produced via immunoSEQ multiplex PCR; TCRdb's table is partial and in-frame only. The repertoire consists of tens of thousands of clones, with approximately 81% occurring once and the leading ten covering roughly 8.3%. Every one of the patients relapsed after autologous stem cell transplantation (brentuximab vedotin exposure was variable). The specimen comprised peripheral blood mononuclear cells (PBMCs), sampled before the second cycle of nivolumab. Receptors originate from a human donor with classical Hodgkin lymphoma.

This clone was observed a handful of times. V is TRBV19 and J is TRBJ1-1; D uncertain. This CDR3 has 11 residues. With 5 bases removed from V and 7 bases from J, the gap between germline ends came to 8 bases. Germline V CDR1 and CDR2: LNHDA, SQIVND (reference sequence). CDR3 sequence (DNA): TGTGCCAGTAGTCTAAGACGTGAAGCTTTCTTT. Translated, it gives CASSLRREAFF. Full variable domain (missing parts from reference TRBV19 and TRBJ1-1): DGGITQSPKYLFRKEGQNVTLSCEQNLNHDAMYWYRQDPGQGLRLIYYSQIVNDFQKGDIAEGYSVSREKKESFPLTVTSAQKNPTAFYLCASSLRREAFFGQGTRLTVV.

The chain joins TRBV11-2 to TRBJ1-2; D call uncertain. Germline CDR1 reads SGHAT; CDR2 reads FQNNGV. The CDR3 runs 12 residues. V was clipped by 4 bases and J by 7 bases, with 10 bases between them. The CDR3 DNA is TGTGCCAGCAGCTCGGGCGCGAGTGGCTACACCTTC. This encodes CASSSGASGYTF. The full variable domain, rest sourced from reference TRBV11-2 and TRBJ1-2, is EAGVAQSPRYKIIEKRQSVAFWCNPISGHATLYWYQQILGQGPKLLIQFQNNGVVDDSQLPKDRFSAERLKGVDSTLKIQPAKLEDSAVYLCASSSGASGYTFGSGTRLTVV.

Concerning this clone: This sample also contains other DNA sequences that code for the same CDR3. This rearrangement joins TRBV6-5 to TRBJ2-1; TRBD2 agrees at 7 bases. This CDR3 has 15 amino acids. Germline values: CDR1 MNHEY, CDR2 SVGAGI. The trim removed 2 bases at V and 1 base at J, leaving 2 bases unmatched. Written as DNA, the CDR3 is TGTGCCAGCAGTTACAGCGGGGTATCCTACAATGAGCAGTTCTTC. Protein: CASSYSGVSYNEQFF.

The gene calls are TRBV6-5 and TRBJ1-1; weak D call: TRBD1 (6 bases). Trimming took off 4 bases at V and 4 bases at J, with 10 bases between the two ends. The CDR3 runs to 13 residues. Germline lookup yields CDR1 MNHEY and CDR2 SVGAGI. In DNA form, the CDR3 reads TGTGCCAGCAGTTTAACAGGGTCCACTGAAGCTTTCTTT. Protein sequence: CASSLTGSTEAFF.

The gene calls are TRBV6-1 and TRBJ1-5, with D hard to call. The CDR3 spans 19 residues. Per the germline V gene, CDR1 is MNHNS and CDR2 is SASEGT. Trimming shortened V by 1 base and J by 0 bases, and 19 bases separated the two germline ends. The CDR3 nucleotides read TGTGCCAGCAGTGAAGAGACGCCCTGGGCGGATTATAGCAATCAGCCCCAGCATTTT. It translates to CASSEETPWADYSNQPQHF.

CDR3 in amino acids: CSVLIQPSYNEQFF. CDR3 bases: TGCAGCGTTCTTATTCAGCCTTCCTACAATGAGCAGTTCTTC. This sequence joins TRBV29-1 and TRBJ2-1; unclear D gene. The V gene lost 5 bases and the J gene lost 1 base, with 12 bases spanning the gap. Germline V gene sequence: CDR1 SQVTM, CDR2 ANQGSEA. CDR3 length equals 14 residues.

The V call is TRBV7-9, the J call TRBJ1-2; D perhaps matches TRBD1 (5 bases). V lost 0 bases and J lost 3, with 8 bases in between. This CDR3 contains 14 residues. The germline V gene has CDR1 SEHNR and CDR2 FQNEAQ (reference sequence). The CDR3 bases are TGTGCCAGCAGCTTAGCTTGGGGGGACTATGGCTACACCTTC. As protein: CASSLAWGDYGYTF.

The V gene is TRBV11-2, the J gene TRBJ2-1; possibly TRBD2 for D (6 bases). CDR1 is SGHAT and CDR2 is FQNNGV in the germline V gene. V was pared by 1 base and J by 3 bases, with 13 bases between. This CDR3 is built from 16 residues. CDR3 nucleotides: TGTGCCAGCAGCTTAGGAAAAGGGACTCTCTACAATGAGCAGTTCTTC. Translation gives CASSLGKGTLYNEQFF.

The CDR3 bases are TGTGCCAGCAGCGTAGGACAGGTGGCAGATACGCAGTATTTT. As protein: CASSVGQVADTQYF. V gene TRBV7-2 combines with J gene TRBJ2-3, with 7 bases identical to TRBD1. Per germline, CDR1 SGHTA and CDR2 FQGNSA. CDR3 length: 14 residues. The V and J ends lost 5 bases and 4 bases, in that order; junction bases with no gene match: 6.

The chain links TRBV30 to TRBJ2-5; the D is unclear. Trimming pared 0 bases from V and 4 bases from J, leaving 3 bases between. The germline V gene has CDR1 GTSNPN and CDR2 SVGIG (reference sequence). CDR3 length: 11 residues. CDR3 nucleotide sequence: TGTGCCTGGAGTGTCGGAGAGACCCAGTACTTC. Its translation is CAWSVGETQYF.